The source of this TCR beta chain is a study of blood T cell repertoires in COVID-19. On the study more broadly: Italy, Spain and the United States were the sources of the convalescent and acute COVID-19 samples. PBMCs, B-cell-depleted T cells, or T cells provided the cDNA or gDNA that made up the material.

Original processing notes: Scientists estimated how many nucleated cells there were by amplifying reference gene primers. The repertoire was sequenced with immunoSEQ multiplex PCR; TCRdb's copy has only in-frame clones and lacks some. Clone size and V and J calls were adopted from that table, with D and trimming inferred from the DNA. This sample has just under 65,000 clones, with about 75% found just once. The CDR3 extends over 14 amino acids. V was shortened by 3 bases and J by 6 bases, with 12 bases between the two germline ends. CDR1 KGHSH and CDR2 LQKENI come from the germline V gene. The source is a woman aged 80 or over with acute or convalescent COVID-19. The sample consisted of peripheral blood. The chain links TRBV18 to TRBJ2-1; perhaps TRBD2 as D (5 bases). The CDR3 is CASSPVGLSNEQFF. The CDR3 DNA reads TGTGCCAGCTCACCGGTCGGACTGTCCAATGAGCAGTTCTTC.